This T cell receptor beta chain was identified during a study of high-grade serous ovarian cancer treatment subgroups. Study details: Mean per sample: approximately 14,000 reads, some 7,500 unique TCR beta rearrangements. Study-wide points: Higher neoantigen levels went with greater TCR clonal relatedness.

The CDR3 covers 13 residues. Germline CDR1 reads MGHDK; CDR2 reads SYGVNS. Trimming took 9 bases from V and 6 from J; bases not matched to a gene: 10. Tumor tissue was taken before any definitive surgery or chemotherapy was given. For this clone: Its specificity is unknown.

TCRdb's table, derived via immunoSEQ multiplex PCR, lists solely in-frame clones and lacks some. This repertoire shows 10,000 to 15,000 clones, just over 85% found once; its top ten account for approximately 2.9%. V is TRBV25-1 and J is TRBJ1-2; 7 nucleotides line up with TRBD1. The specimen sequenced was tumor tissue. This sequence originates from a human donor with high-grade serous ovarian cancer. CDR3 amino acids: CASKTGFQDGYTF. The CDR3 nucleotides read TGTGCCAGTAAGACAGGGTTTCAGGATGGCTACACCTTC.